This T cell receptor beta chain was found in a study of identical twins. Overall study results and limits: Model-predicted out-of-frame TCR alpha sharing fell below observed values in monozygotic twins.

This clonotype showed up just a few times. What it binds is unknown. CDR3 length: 14 amino acids. The V end was cut by 3 bases, the J end by 4 bases, with 12 bases between. From germline, CDR1 is LGHDT and CDR2 YNNKEL (reference sequence). TCRdb passed the 5' RACE reads through MiXCR, listing each CDR3 protein once. The table lists roughly 1.6 million distinct CDR3 sequences, under 35% of them singletons. The specimen sequenced was cord blood. This chain uses TRBV3-1 with TRBJ2-5, with a weak D call TRBD1 (6 bases). This receptor was obtained from a newborn girl in good health. For the CDR3, the DNA is TGTGCCAGCAGCCAGGCTCCCAGGGGAGAGACCCAGTACTTC. Translating gives CASSQAPRGETQYF.